This passage covers 14 T cell receptor beta chains from one sample sequenced in a study of early T cells in non-severe SARS-CoV-2 infection (dated by TCRdb to the early 2020s). Library preparation was by 5' RACE. Sequenced using a NextSeq 500. The public reads were reanalyzed by TCRdb: fastp trimming at Q25, MiXCR alignment, in-frame beta chains only. All rows with the same CDR3 protein become a single entry with the most common DNA and genes. The sample yields 70,000 or so distinct CDR3 sequences; roughly 13% were counted once. Over 11% of the sample is in the top ten clones. Sequenced input: whole blood. These receptor sequences come from an adult who was a healthcare worker with PCR-confirmed SARS-CoV-2 infection or an uninfected control (not recorded which).

In this sample, this clonotype turned up a few times. The genes are TRBV5-1 and TRBJ2-1; possible D gene TRBD1, 6 bases. Germline V CDR1 and CDR2: SGHRS, YFSETQ. V lost 0 bases, J lost 0 bases, and 16 bases lay in between. The CDR3 length is 18 residues. DNA of the CDR3: TGCGCCAGCAGCTTGGCCGGTGACAGGTCGAGCTCCTACAATGAGCAGTTCTTC. Its protein is CASSLAGDRSSSYNEQFF.

This clonotype was recorded at least ten times. J is TRBJ1-2 and V is TRBV13; TRBD1 matches at 7 bases. Trimming at V came to 2 bases and at J to 7 bases, leaving 7 bases not matched to a gene. CDR3 length: 14 amino acids. Germline loops: CDR1 PRHDT, CDR2 FYEKMQ (reference sequence). The CDR3 nucleotides are TGTGCCAGCAGCTTATCCAAGGGGGCCGGTGGCTACACCTTC. Encoded protein: CASSLSKGAGGYTF. Supplemented by reference TRBV13 and TRBJ1-2, the full variable domain reads AAGVIQSPRHLIKEKRETATLKCYPIPRHDTVYWYQQGPGQDPQFLISFYEKMQSDKGSIPDRFSAQQFSDYHSELNMSSLELGDSALYFCASSLSKGAGGYTFGSGTRLTVV.

This clonotype was picked up many times. The chain links TRBV5-1 to TRBJ2-3; the D is unclear. CDR3 length equals 15 residues. Trimming stripped 4 bases from V and 1 base from J, with 13 bases between. Germline CDR1 reads SGHRS; CDR2 reads YFSETQ. CDR3: CASSVTPVGTDTQYF. DNA for the CDR3: TGCGCCAGCAGCGTGACCCCGGTCGGCACAGATACGCAGTATTTT.

This clonotype was counted at least ten times. The rearrangement joins TRBV28 to TRBJ2-7; 8 nucleotides agree with TRBD1. After removal of 3 bases from V and 5 bases from J, the junction contained 6 bases not matched to a gene. CDR1 MDHEN and CDR2 SYDVKM come from the germline V gene. The CDR3 covers 14 residues. This CDR3 reads CASSFSGGRDEQYF. The DNA for the CDR3 is TGTGCCAGCAGTTTTTCAGGGGGCAGGGACGAGCAGTACTTC.

The rearrangement links TRBV4-1 to TRBJ1-1, with 7 bases matching TRBD1. The germline gives CDR1 MGHRA, CDR2 YSYEKL. V lost 4 bases to trimming and J lost 4 bases; unmatched junction nucleotides: 9. The CDR3 loop spans 15 amino acids. DNA of the CDR3: TGCGCCAGCAGCCCCCGGACAGGTCCCCGCACTGAAGCTTTCTTT. Protein: CASSPRTGPRTEAFF.

The gene calls are TRBV9 and TRBJ2-7; a possible D gene is TRBD2 (6 bases). V was shortened by 5 bases and J by 3 bases, with 12 bases between the two germline ends. Germline CDR1 SGDLS, CDR2 YYNGEE. The CDR3 sequence is 13 residues long. The CDR3 spells CASSLGEDYEQYF. Here the CDR3 DNA reads TGTGCCAGCAGTCTTGGGGAGGACTACGAGCAGTACTTC.

This clonotype was observed at least ten times. In DNA, the CDR3 is TGTGCCATCAGTGACCCCGGGACATCCACAGATACGCAGTATTTT. It specifies CAISDPGTSTDTQYF. The genes are TRBV10-3 and TRBJ2-3, with D possibly TRBD1 on 6 matching bases. V lost 3 bases to trimming and J lost 2 bases, with 12 bases between them. This CDR3 spans 15 amino acids. Per the germline V gene, CDR1 is ENHRY and CDR2 is SYGVKD.

This clonotype was counted a few times. The chain joins TRBV6-5 to TRBJ1-2; D gene unclear. V lost 2 bases and J lost 1, with 5 bases in between. The CDR3 runs to 13 residues. CDR1 is MNHEY and CDR2 is SVGAGI in the germline V gene. The DNA for the CDR3 is TGTGCCAGCAGTTACGACGATAACTATGGCTACACCTTC. Translated: CASSYDDNYGYTF.

The chain employs TRBV7-6 and TRBJ1-2; 10 bases map to TRBD1. Germline trimming cut 5 bases from V and 7 bases from J; bases unmatched to any gene: 7. CDR3 size: 14 residues. Germline loops: CDR1 SGHVS, CDR2 FNYEAQ. The CDR3 nucleotides are TGTGCCAGCAGCCCTGACCGGGACAGGGGTGGCTACACCTTC. Its protein is CASSPDRDRGGYTF.

The J gene is TRBJ2-5, the V gene TRBV10-3; D is possibly TRBD1 (6 bases). The CDR3 has 15 amino acids. CDR1 ENHRY and CDR2 SYGVKD come from the germline V gene. Trimming left V 3 bases short and J 1 base short, with 12 bases between. The CDR3 DNA is TGTGCCATCAGTGAAATAACAGGGACCCAAGAGACCCAGTACTTC. It yields the protein CAISEITGTQETQYF.

This clonotype was found many times. V usage is TRBV3-1 and J usage is TRBJ1-1; 8 nucleotides align to TRBD1. Trimming took 4 bases from V and 0 from J; bases not matched to a gene: 4. Germline CDR1 and CDR2: LGHDT and YNNKEL (reference sequence). The CDR3 consists of 15 residues. Written as DNA, the CDR3 is TGTGCCAGCAGCCCATGGACAGGGATGAACACTGAAGCTTTCTTT. Amino acids: CASSPWTGMNTEAFF.

The chain couples TRBV5-1 to TRBJ2-3; 11 bases are shared with TRBD2. Unmatched junction bases numbered 5, after V lost 2 bases and J lost 3 bases. Germline CDR1 and CDR2: SGHRS and YFSETQ. This CDR3 is built from 16 residues. The CDR3 loop is CASSFSGGAMTDTQYF. CDR3 bases: TGCGCCAGCAGCTTTAGCGGGGGGGCTATGACAGATACGCAGTATTTT.

This clonotype was picked up a small number of times. The J gene is TRBJ2-2, the V gene TRBV7-6; D unclear. Trimming removed 2 bases at V and 2 bases at J, with 6 bases between. CDR3 length: 14 amino acids. Germline V gene sequence: CDR1 SGHVS, CDR2 FNYEAQ. The CDR3 DNA follows: TGTGCCAGCAGCTTAAAACCTAACACCGGGGAGCTGTTTTTT. Amino acid sequence: CASSLKPNTGELFF.

This chain joins TRBV25-1 and TRBJ1-6; D uncertain. Trimming cost V 4 bases and J 7 bases, with 5 bases left between them. CDR1 MGHDK and CDR2 SYGVNS come from the germline V gene. The CDR3 runs 12 residues. As DNA, the CDR3 is TGTGCCAGCAGTGGGTGGAATTCACCCCTCCACTTT. This gives the protein CASSGWNSPLHF. The variable domain in full, with the rest retrieved from reference TRBV25-1 and TRBJ1-6, is EADIYQTPRYLVIGTGKKITLECSQTMGHDKMYWYQQDPGMELHLIHYSYGVNSTEKGDLSSESTVSRIRTEHFPLTLESARPSHTSQYLCASSGWNSPLHFGNGTRLTVT.